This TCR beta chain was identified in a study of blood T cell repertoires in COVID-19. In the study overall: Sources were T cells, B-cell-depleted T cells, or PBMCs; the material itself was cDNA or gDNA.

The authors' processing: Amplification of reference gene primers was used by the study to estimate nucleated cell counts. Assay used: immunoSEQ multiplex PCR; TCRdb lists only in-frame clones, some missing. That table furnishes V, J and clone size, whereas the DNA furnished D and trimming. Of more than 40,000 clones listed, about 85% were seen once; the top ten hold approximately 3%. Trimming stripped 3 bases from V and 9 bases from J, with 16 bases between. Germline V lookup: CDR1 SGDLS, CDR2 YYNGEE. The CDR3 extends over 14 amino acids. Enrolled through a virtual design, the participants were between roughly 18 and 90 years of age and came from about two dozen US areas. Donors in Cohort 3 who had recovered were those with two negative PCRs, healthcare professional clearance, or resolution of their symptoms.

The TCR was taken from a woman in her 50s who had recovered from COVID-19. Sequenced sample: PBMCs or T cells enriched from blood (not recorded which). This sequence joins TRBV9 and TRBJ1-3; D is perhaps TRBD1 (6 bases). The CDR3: CASSGRAGGGTIYF. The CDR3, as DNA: TGTGCCAGCAGCGGACGGGCGGGGGGCGGCACCATATATTTT.